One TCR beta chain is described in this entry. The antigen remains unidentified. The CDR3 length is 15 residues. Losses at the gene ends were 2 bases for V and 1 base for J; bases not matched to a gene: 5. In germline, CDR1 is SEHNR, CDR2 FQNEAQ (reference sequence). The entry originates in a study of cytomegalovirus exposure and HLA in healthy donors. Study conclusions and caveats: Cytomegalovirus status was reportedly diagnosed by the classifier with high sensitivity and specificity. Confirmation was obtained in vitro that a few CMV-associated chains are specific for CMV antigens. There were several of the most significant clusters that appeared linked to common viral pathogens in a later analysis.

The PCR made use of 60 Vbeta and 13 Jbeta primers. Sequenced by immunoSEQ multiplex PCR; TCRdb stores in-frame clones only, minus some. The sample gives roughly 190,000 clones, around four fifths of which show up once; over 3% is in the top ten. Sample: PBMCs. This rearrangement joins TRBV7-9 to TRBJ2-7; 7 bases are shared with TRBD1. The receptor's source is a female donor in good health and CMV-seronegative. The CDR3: CASSLPRQGSYEQYF. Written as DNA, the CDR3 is TGTGCCAGCAGCTTACCCCGACAGGGTTCCTACGAGCAGTACTTC.